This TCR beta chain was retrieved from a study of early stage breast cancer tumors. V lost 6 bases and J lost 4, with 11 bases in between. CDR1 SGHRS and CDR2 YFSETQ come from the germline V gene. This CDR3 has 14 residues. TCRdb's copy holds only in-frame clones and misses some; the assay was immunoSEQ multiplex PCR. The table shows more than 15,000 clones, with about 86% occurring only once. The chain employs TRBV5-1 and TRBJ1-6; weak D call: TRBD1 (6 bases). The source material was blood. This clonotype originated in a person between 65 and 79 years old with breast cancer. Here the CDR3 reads CASKDGQYNSPLHF. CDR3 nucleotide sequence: TGCGCCAGCAAGGACGGACAGTATAATTCACCCCTCCACTTT.